These 30 T cell receptor beta chains were all obtained from the same sample, sequenced in a study of blood T cell repertoires in COVID-19. Clones were read by immunoSEQ multiplex PCR, and TCRdb kept only the in-frame ones, dropping some. The sample gives about 210,000 clones, 81% of which show up once; 8.5% to 10% is in the top ten. Sequencing used PBMCs or T cells enriched from blood (not recorded which). Every receptor here comes from a woman in her 50s with acute COVID-19.

About this clone: Different DNA sequences within this sample yield the same CDR3. This chain joins TRBV7-2 and TRBJ1-1, with TRBD1 matching over 7 bases. Trimming removed 1 base from V and 2 bases from J; junction bases left unmatched: 4. The CDR3 length is 15 residues. Germline lookup yields CDR1 SGHTA and CDR2 FQGNSA. CDR3 protein: CASSLGQGTNTEAFF. The DNA for the CDR3 is TGTGCCAGCAGCTTAGGACAGGGTACCAACACTGAAGCTTTCTTT. Drawing the rest from reference TRBV7-2 and TRBJ1-1, the complete variable domain is GAGVSQSPSNKVTEKGKDVELRCDPISGHTALYWYRQSLGQGLEFLIYFQGNSAPDKSGLPSDRFSAERTGGSVSTLTIQRTQQEDSAVYLCASSLGQGTNTEAFFGQGTRLTVV.

The V and J genes are TRBV20-1 and TRBJ1-2, with no clear D. Germline V CDR1 and CDR2: DFQATT, SNEGSKA (reference sequence). The CDR3 extends over 10 amino acids. The V end lost 6 bases, the J end lost 4 bases, and 6 bases lay between the germline ends. CDR3 in DNA: TGCAGTGCACAATCCTATGGCTACACCTTC. Encoded protein: CSAQSYGYTF.

This clone was seen a single time. V gene TRBV27 combines with J gene TRBJ2-2; 8 bases are shared with TRBD1. CDR3 length equals 16 residues. V lost 6 bases, J lost 4 bases, and 10 bases stayed unmatched. The germline V gene encodes CDR1 MNHEY and CDR2 SMNVEV (reference sequence). CDR3 region: CASRFARGLGTGELFF. The CDR3 bases are TGTGCCAGCAGATTCGCCAGGGGGCTGGGCACCGGGGAGCTGTTTTTT.

This clone was seen just once. This sequence joins TRBV4-1 and TRBJ1-4, with 10 positions matching TRBD1. J gave up 4 bases and V 0 bases, and 8 bases lay outside the gene matches. This CDR3 is built from 18 residues. CDR1 MGHRA and CDR2 YSYEKL come from the germline V gene. In nucleotides, the CDR3 is TGCGCCAGCAGCCAAGAAGAGGGACAGGGGAACATTAATGAAAAACTGTTTTTT. It is translated as CASSQEEGQGNINEKLFF.

The rearrangement joins TRBV7-3 to TRBJ2-2; 10 bases align to TRBD1. Germline V gives CDR1 SGHTA, CDR2 FQGTGA. Trimming cost V 3 bases and J 6 bases; bases outside gene matches: 1. This CDR3 comprises 14 residues. The CDR3 spells CASSLTGGAGELFF. CDR3 bases: TGTGCCAGCAGCTTGACAGGGGGCGCCGGGGAGCTGTTTTTT.

The genes are TRBV7-3 and TRBJ1-3; D is perhaps TRBD1 (5 bases). CDR1 and CDR2 from the germline V gene are SGHTA and FQGTGA. There are 16 residues in the CDR3. Trimming removed 6 bases at V and 0 bases at J, with 15 bases between. The CDR3 DNA reads TGTGCCAGCAGTGATGGGACTTTTTACTCTGGAAACACCATATATTTT. This sequence encodes CASSDGTFYSGNTIYF.

The chain is built from TRBV23-1 and TRBJ2-7, with 8 positions matching TRBD1. TRBV23-1 is labeled an ORF, and its function is uncertain. This CDR3 region has 17 residues. V lost 2 bases, J lost 4 bases, and 13 bases stayed unmatched. The CDR3 region has the DNA TGCGCCAGCAGTCAACCCGGGGACAGGCCCCGAGGGTACGAGCAGTACTTC. The encoded protein is CASSQPGDRPRGYEQYF.

This clone was seen a single time. The J gene is TRBJ2-5, the V gene TRBV4-3, with TRBD2 identical over 12 bases. V shed 0 bases, J shed 5 bases, and the junction held 7 bases outside the gene matches. Germline V gene sequence: CDR1 LGHNA, CDR2 YSLEER. The CDR3 runs to 17 residues. The CDR3 DNA sequence: TGCGCCAGCAGCCAAGATCGCGTGACTAGCGGGAGCGAGACCCAGTACTTC. The encoded protein is CASSQDRVTSGSETQYF.

The gene calls are TRBV7-3 and TRBJ2-2; D not resolved. The CDR3 loop spans 13 amino acids. Germline V CDR1 and CDR2: SGHTA, FQGTGA. V dropped 2 bases and J dropped 5 bases, with 6 bases sitting between them. The CDR3 DNA follows: TGTGCCAGCAGCTTAGTTCCGACCGGGGAGCTGTTTTTT. Translating gives CASSLVPTGELFF.

The rearrangement uses TRBV28 and TRBJ2-7; D possibly corresponds to TRBD1 (6 bases). The CDR3 is 16 amino acids. Germline lookup yields CDR1 MDHEN and CDR2 SYDVKM. Trimming stripped 1 base from V and 1 base from J, with 14 bases between. The CDR3 nucleotides read TGTGCCAGCAGTTTATTTGCAGGGGTGAAGTCCTACGAGCAGTACTTC. It specifies CASSLFAGVKSYEQYF.

This clone was recorded a few times. The chain uses TRBV3-1 (or the pseudogene TRBV3-2) and TRBJ2-7; tentative D call: TRBD2 (5 bases). V lost 3 bases and J lost 1, with 10 bases in between. The germline CDR1 and CDR2 sequences are LGHDT and YNNKEL (reference sequence). CDR3 length: 14 amino acids. The CDR3 loop reads CASSHLPGSYEQYF. The CDR3 nucleotides read TGTGCCAGCAGCCACTTACCGGGATCCTACGAGCAGTACTTC.

The chain links TRBV6-5 to TRBJ2-5, with D hard to call. With 11 bases removed from V and 2 bases from J, the gap between germline ends came to 15 bases. This CDR3 comprises 13 residues. CDR1 MNHEY and CDR2 SVGAGI come from the germline V gene. The CDR3 DNA follows: TGTGCCCTCCGGCGGCTCCCTCAAGAGACCCAGTACTTC. Its protein product is CALRRLPQETQYF.

The J gene is TRBJ2-1, the V gene TRBV4-1; 11 positions agree with TRBD2. J was trimmed by 3 bases and V by 1 base; bases with no gene match: 8. Germline assignment: CDR1 MGHRA and CDR2 YSYEKL. CDR3 size: 18 residues. The CDR3 coding sequence is TGCGCCAGCAGCCAAGGTTTAGCGGGAGGGCCGGTCTACAATGAGCAGTTCTTC. Amino acid sequence: CASSQGLAGGPVYNEQFF.

The rearrangement links TRBV30 to TRBJ1-6; possibly TRBD1 for D (5 bases). CDR3 length: 19 amino acids. Germline CDR1 reads GTSNPN; CDR2 reads SVGIG (reference sequence). V dropped 0 bases and J dropped 0 bases, with 18 bases sitting between them. The CDR3 DNA is TGTGCCTGGAGTGTACAGGAGGGCTCGTGGAGCTCCTATAATTCACCCCTCCACTTT. Its translation is CAWSVQEGSWSSYNSPLHF.

The chain combines TRBV11-2 with TRBJ1-1; D uncertain. The CDR3 extends over 14 amino acids. CDR1 and CDR2 (germline): SGHAT, FQNNGV. V gave up 5 bases and J gave up 5 bases, with 15 bases separating them. The CDR3 DNA sequence: TGTGCCAGCAGCGCGAGGAGCCTTGGGACTGAAGCTTTCTTT. Protein: CASSARSLGTEAFF.

This clone has just one count. V and J are TRBV12-3 or TRBV12-4 and TRBJ2-7; D is possibly TRBD1 (5 bases). This CDR3 spans 13 amino acids. Trimming left V 6 bases short and J 3 bases short, with 12 bases between. CDR3 sequence (DNA): TGTGCCAGCAGCATACAGGTCGGCTACGAGCAGTACTTC. Its translation is CASSIQVGYEQYF.

The chain combines TRBV4-3 with TRBJ1-2; 8 nucleotides align to TRBD1. V was clipped by 4 bases and J by 8 bases; unmatched bases: 9. This CDR3 contains 14 residues. In germline, CDR1 is LGHNA, CDR2 YSLEER. CDR3 coding DNA: TGCGCCAGCAGCCCAGGGGGCTGGGAAGGAGGCTACACCTTC. Its protein is CASSPGGWEGGYTF.

The V call is TRBV28, the J call TRBJ1-1; the D gene is possibly TRBD1 (6 bases). Germline-derived CDR1 and CDR2 are MDHEN and SYDVKM. This CDR3 has 15 amino acids. Trimming pared 3 bases from V and 0 bases from J, leaving 11 bases between. In DNA, the CDR3 is TGTGCCAGCAGTTTTTTAGGGGGAATGAACACTGAAGCTTTCTTT. It codes for CASSFLGGMNTEAFF.

The V and J genes are TRBV27 and TRBJ2-1, with 9 bases aligning to TRBD1. After removal of 5 bases from V and 4 bases from J, the junction contained 18 bases not matched to a gene. This CDR3 spans 19 amino acids. Germline V gene sequence: CDR1 MNHEY, CDR2 SMNVEV (reference sequence). Here the CDR3 DNA reads TGTGCCAGCAGTAATTCCGGGACAGGGAGAATTAGAGATTACAATGAGCAGTTCTTC. Translated, it gives CASSNSGTGRIRDYNEQFF.

The chain uses TRBV5-6 and TRBJ2-1; 9 nucleotides align to TRBD2. The CDR3 consists of 16 residues. V dropped 5 bases and J dropped 7; count of bases not matched to a gene: 13. Per germline, CDR1 SGHDT and CDR2 YYEEEE. The CDR3 is CASSRWGGRAMNEQFF. CDR3 coding DNA: TGTGCCAGCAGTCGGTGGGGCGGGAGGGCCATGAATGAGCAGTTCTTC.

This chain links TRBV9 with TRBJ1-2; 8 bases agree with TRBD1. The CDR3 is 16 amino acids. The J segment lost 4 bases and the V segment lost 3 bases, leaving 11 bases of the junction unmatched. The germline V gene encodes CDR1 SGDLS and CDR2 YYNGEE. DNA of the CDR3: TGTGCCAGCAGCGACAAGGACAGGGACTTCGGCTATGGCTACACCTTC. Encoded protein: CASSDKDRDFGYGYTF.

The V gene is TRBV4-3, the J gene TRBJ2-1; possibly TRBD2 for D (6 bases). Germline assignment: CDR1 LGHNA and CDR2 YSLEER. Trimming took 0 bases from V and 9 from J, leaving 15 bases between them. The CDR3 is 15 amino acids. CDR3 sequence: CASSQDFAARGEQFF. For the CDR3, the DNA is TGCGCCAGCAGCCAAGATTTCGCGGCGCGGGGTGAGCAGTTCTTC.

The CDR3 DNA follows: TGTGCCAGCAGCTCATGGACAGGGGGCTTTTACAATGAGCAGTTCTTC. Translation: CASSSWTGGFYNEQFF. The chain has TRBV5-8 and TRBJ2-1; TRBD1 matches 11 bases. The CDR3 consists of 16 residues. Germline loops: CDR1 SGHTS, CDR2 YDEGEE. Trimming cost V 3 bases and J 4 bases; bases outside gene matches: 6.

In this sample, this clone turned up a few times. The rearrangement uses TRBV12-3 or TRBV12-4 and TRBJ2-3; 9 positions agree with TRBD1. There are 13 residues in the CDR3. V was clipped by 7 bases and J by 6 bases; unmatched bases: 5. The CDR3 DNA reads as TGTGCCAGCATTGAACAGGGGGCGGATACGCAGTATTTT. This sequence encodes CASIEQGADTQYF.

The J gene is TRBJ1-5, the V gene TRBV6-5; 7 bases map to TRBD1. V trimming: 6 bases; J trimming: 0 bases; junction bases outside the gene matches: 5. The CDR3 covers 15 residues. Germline assignment: CDR1 MNHEY and CDR2 SVGAGI. This CDR3 reads CASRTGNLSNQPQHF. The CDR3 region has the DNA TGTGCCAGCAGGACAGGGAACCTTAGCAATCAGCCCCAGCATTTT.

The V gene is TRBV6-2 or TRBV6-3, the J gene TRBJ2-7, with 9 bases identical to TRBD1. Per germline, CDR1 MNHEY and CDR2 SVGEGT. CDR3 size: 14 residues. V lost 5 bases and J lost 2; bases outside the gene matches: 4. CDR3 loop: CASSAGTGPYEQYF. The CDR3 coding sequence is TGTGCCAGCAGTGCCGGGACAGGGCCCTACGAGCAGTACTTC.

The chain joins TRBV4-2 to TRBJ2-7; 7 bases agree with TRBD1. This CDR3 has 16 residues. The V gene end was trimmed by 1 base and the J gene end by 3 bases; junction bases not matched to a gene: 9. Germline V gene lookup returns CDR1 LGHNA and CDR2 YNFKEQ. The CDR3 protein is CASSQGGGNPLYEQYF. Written as DNA, the CDR3 is TGTGCCAGCAGCCAAGGAGGGGGCAATCCCCTCTACGAGCAGTACTTC.

This sequence joins TRBV19 and TRBJ2-7, with TRBD1 as a possible D gene (6 bases). The CDR3 runs to 15 residues. Germline CDR1 and CDR2: LNHDA and SQIVND (reference sequence). The V and J ends lost 5 bases and 4 bases respectively, with 18 bases between them. This chain's CDR3 is CASSARVGHLYEQYF. The CDR3 region has the DNA TGTGCCAGTAGTGCCCGTGTGGGACACCTATACGAGCAGTACTTC.

The chain links TRBV19 to TRBJ2-1; TRBD2 aligns across 8 bases. Germline values: CDR1 LNHDA, CDR2 SQIVND (reference sequence). The CDR3 spans 14 residues. Trimming took 6 bases from V and 3 from J; bases not matched to a gene: 4. CDR3 sequence reads: CASRTGTSYNEQFF. The CDR3 region has the DNA TGTGCCAGTAGGACCGGGACTAGCTACAATGAGCAGTTCTTC.

The chain recombines TRBV7-3 with TRBJ2-5; 12 bases are shared with TRBD1. After removal of 5 bases from V and 5 bases from J, the junction contained 9 bases not matched to a gene. CDR3 length: 16 amino acids. Germline-derived CDR1 and CDR2 are SGHTA and FQGTGA. CDR3 protein: CASSKSGTGGQETQYF. CDR3 sequence (DNA): TGTGCCAGCAGCAAATCCGGGACAGGGGGCCAGGAGACCCAGTACTTC.